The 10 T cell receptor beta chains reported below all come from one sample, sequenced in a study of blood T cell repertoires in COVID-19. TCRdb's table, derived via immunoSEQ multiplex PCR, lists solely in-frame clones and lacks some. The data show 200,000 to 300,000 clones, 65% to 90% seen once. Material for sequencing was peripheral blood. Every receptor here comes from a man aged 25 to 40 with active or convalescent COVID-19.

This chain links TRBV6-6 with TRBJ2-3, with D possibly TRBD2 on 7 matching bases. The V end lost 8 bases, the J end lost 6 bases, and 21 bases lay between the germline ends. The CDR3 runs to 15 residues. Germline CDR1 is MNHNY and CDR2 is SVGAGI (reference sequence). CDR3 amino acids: CASAGPLAGADTQYF. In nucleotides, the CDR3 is TGTGCCAGCGCCGGCCCACTCGCGGGGGCCGATACGCAGTATTTT.

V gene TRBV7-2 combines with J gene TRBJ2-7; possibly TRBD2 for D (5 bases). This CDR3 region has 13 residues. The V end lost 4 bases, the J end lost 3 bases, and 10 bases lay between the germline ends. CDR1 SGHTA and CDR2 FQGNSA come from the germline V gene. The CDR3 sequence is CASSSGLNYEQYF. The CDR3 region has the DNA TGTGCCAGCAGCTCCGGACTTAACTACGAGCAGTACTTC.

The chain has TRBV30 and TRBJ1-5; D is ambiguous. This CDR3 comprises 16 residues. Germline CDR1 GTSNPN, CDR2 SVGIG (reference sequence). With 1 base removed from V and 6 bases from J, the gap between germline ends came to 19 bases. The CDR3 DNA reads TGTGCCTGGAGTGCAGGCAGGAGGCTGGATGGTCAGCCCCAGCATTTT. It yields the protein CAWSAGRRLDGQPQHF.

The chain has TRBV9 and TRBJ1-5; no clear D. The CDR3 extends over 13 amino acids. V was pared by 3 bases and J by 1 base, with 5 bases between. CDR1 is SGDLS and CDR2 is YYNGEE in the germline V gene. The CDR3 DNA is TGTGCCAGCAGCGGGGAGAGCAATCAGCCCCAGCATTTT. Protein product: CASSGESNQPQHF.

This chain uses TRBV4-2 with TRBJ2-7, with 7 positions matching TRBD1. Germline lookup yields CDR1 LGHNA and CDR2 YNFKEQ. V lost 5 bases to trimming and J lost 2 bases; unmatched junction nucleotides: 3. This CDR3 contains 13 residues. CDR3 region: CASSVQGAYEQYF. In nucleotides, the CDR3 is TGTGCCAGCAGCGTTCAGGGGGCCTACGAGCAGTACTTC.

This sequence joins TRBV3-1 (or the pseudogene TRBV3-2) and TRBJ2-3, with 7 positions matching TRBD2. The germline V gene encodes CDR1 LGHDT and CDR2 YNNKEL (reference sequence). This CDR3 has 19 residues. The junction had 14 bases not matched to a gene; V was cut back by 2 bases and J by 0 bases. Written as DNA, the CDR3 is TGTGCCAGCAGCCAACAGACTAGCAGAACCCACTCTAGCACAGATACGCAGTATTTT. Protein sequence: CASSQQTSRTHSSTDTQYF.

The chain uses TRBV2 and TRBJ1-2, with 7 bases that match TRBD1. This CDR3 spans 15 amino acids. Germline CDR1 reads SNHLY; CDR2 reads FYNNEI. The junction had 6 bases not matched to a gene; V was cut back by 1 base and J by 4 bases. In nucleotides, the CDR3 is TGTGCCAGCAGTGAAGTCCGGGACAGCCTCTATGGCTACACCTTC. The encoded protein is CASSEVRDSLYGYTF. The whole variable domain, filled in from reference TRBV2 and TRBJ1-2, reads EPEVTQTPSHQVTQMGQEVILRCVPISNHLYFYWYRQILGQKVEFLVSFYNNEISEKSEIFDDQFSVERPDGSNFTLKIRSTKLEDSAMYFCASSEVRDSLYGYTFGSGTRLTVV.

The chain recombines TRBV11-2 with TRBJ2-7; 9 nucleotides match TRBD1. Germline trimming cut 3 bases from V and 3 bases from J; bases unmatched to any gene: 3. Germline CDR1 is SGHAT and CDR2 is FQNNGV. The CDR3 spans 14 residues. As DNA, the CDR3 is TGTGCCAGCAGCTTGGAGACAGGGGGCTACGAGCAGTACTTC. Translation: CASSLETGGYEQYF.

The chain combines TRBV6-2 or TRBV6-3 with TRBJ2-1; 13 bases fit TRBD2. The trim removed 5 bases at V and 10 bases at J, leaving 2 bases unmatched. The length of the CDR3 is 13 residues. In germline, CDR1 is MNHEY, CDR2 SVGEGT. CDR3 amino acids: CASSQGLAGEQFF. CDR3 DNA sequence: TGTGCCAGCAGTCAGGGACTAGCGGGGGAGCAGTTCTTC.

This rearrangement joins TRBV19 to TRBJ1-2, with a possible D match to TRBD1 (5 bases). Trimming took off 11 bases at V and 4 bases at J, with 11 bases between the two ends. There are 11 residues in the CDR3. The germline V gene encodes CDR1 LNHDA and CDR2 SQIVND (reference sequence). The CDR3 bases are TGTGCCGCCGGAGGGACCTATGGCTACACCTTC. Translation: CAAGGTYGYTF.